This T cell receptor (beta chain) comes out of a study of cytomegalovirus exposure and HLA in healthy donors. The primer mix had 60 Vbeta and 13 Jbeta primers. TCRdb keeps only in-frame clones here, not all; method: immunoSEQ multiplex PCR. The sample contains around 92,000 clones, over 80% of which appear only once. The CDR3 is 16 residues long. Germline CDR1 SQVTM, CDR2 ANQGSEA. V was cut by 0 bases and J by 4 bases, with 13 bases left in between. This clone is a singleton in its sample. Sequencing was carried out using PBMCs. The TCR comes from a female donor in good health and CMV-seropositive. V gene TRBV29-1 combines with J gene TRBJ2-6; D remains ambiguous. The CDR3 sequence is CSVEDRARSGANVLTF. The DNA for the CDR3 is TGCAGCGTTGAAGATCGTGCGAGGTCAGGGGCCAACGTCCTGACTTTC.